The 25 T cell receptor beta chains presented below share a single source sample, sequenced in a study of EBV T-cell therapy then PD-1 blockade in nasopharyngeal carcinoma. The time point was: 266 days after commencement of treatment, after nivolumab therapy. Sample treatment: AdE1-LMPpoly-expanded autologous EBV-specific T-cell therapy followed by anti-PD-1 nivolumab. Their specific antigens are unknown. Data came from immunoSEQ multiplex PCR; TCRdb stores just in-frame clones and leaves some out. Of around 19,000 clones listed, roughly 80% are singletons. The specimen was CD8+ T cells from blood, collected at roughly day 250 from a patient whose treatment included autologous EBV-specific T cells and nivolumab. Receptor source: a man in his forties with nasopharyngeal carcinoma.

The J gene is TRBJ1-1, the V gene TRBV6-5, with 9 positions matching TRBD1. Losses at the gene ends were 2 bases for V and 5 bases for J; bases not matched to a gene: 3. The length of the CDR3 is 14 residues. Germline loops: CDR1 MNHEY, CDR2 SVGAGI. The CDR3 nucleotides read TGTGCCAGCAGTTACACAGGGGGCTCAACTGAAGCTTTCTTT. Translation: CASSYTGGSTEAFF.

This sequence joins TRBV6-4 and TRBJ2-2; 12 nucleotides agree with TRBD2. Germline V lookup: CDR1 MRHNA, CDR2 SNTAGT. The CDR3 has 18 residues. V was pared by 5 bases and J by 5 bases, with 12 bases of the junction left unmatched. The CDR3 loop is CASSPSTSGGFETGELFF. The CDR3 coding sequence is TGTGCCAGCAGTCCCTCAACTAGCGGGGGGTTTGAAACCGGGGAGCTGTTTTTT.

The rearrangement uses TRBV6-6 and TRBJ2-2; D perhaps matches TRBD2 (5 bases). The germline CDR1 and CDR2 sequences are MNHNY and SVGAGI (reference sequence). Trimming shortened V by 5 bases and J by 4 bases, and 20 bases separated the two germline ends. The CDR3 runs 17 residues. CDR3 amino acids: CASSPGNLATFTGELFF. In DNA form, the CDR3 reads TGTGCCAGCAGTCCGGGAAACCTCGCTACCTTCACCGGGGAGCTGTTTTTT.

The V gene is TRBV18, the J gene TRBJ2-7; maybe TRBD1 (6 bases). V was pared by 6 bases and J by 9 bases, with 18 bases between. The germline CDR1 and CDR2 sequences are KGHSH and LQKENI. The CDR3 totals 13 residues. The CDR3 sequence is CASSQGPLFGQYF. Here the CDR3 DNA reads TGTGCCAGCTCCCAGGGGCCCCTCTTTGGGCAGTACTTC.

The chain employs TRBV9 and TRBJ1-5; D unresolved. This CDR3 is 16 amino acids long. Germline V gives CDR1 SGDLS, CDR2 YYNGEE. V lost 4 bases and J 4 bases, leaving 18 bases between the germline ends. Written as DNA, the CDR3 is TGTGCCAGCAGCCAACCCCGGAAGGCAATGAATCAGCCCCAGCATTTT. Translating it yields CASSQPRKAMNQPQHF.

This rearrangement joins TRBV15 to TRBJ2-6, with 8 bases aligning to TRBD1. V lost 3 bases, J lost 7 bases, and 8 bases stayed unmatched. This CDR3 comprises 16 residues. Per the germline V gene, CDR1 is LNHNV and CDR2 is YYDKDF (reference sequence). The CDR3, as DNA: TGTGCCACCAGCAGGGCCCCGACAGGGGCAGCCAACGTCCTGACTTTC. This sequence encodes CATSRAPTGAANVLTF. The full variable domain, completed using reference TRBV15 and TRBJ2-6, is DAMVIQNPRYQVTQFGKPVTLSCSQTLNHNVMYWYQQKSSQAPKLLFHYYDKDFNNEADTPDNFQSRRPNTSFCFLDIRSPGLGDTAMYLCATSRAPTGAANVLTFGAGSRLTVL.

This chain links TRBV3-1 (or the pseudogene TRBV3-2) with TRBJ1-1, with a possible D match to TRBD1 (6 bases). The germline gives CDR1 LGHDT, CDR2 YNNKEL (reference sequence). The CDR3 contains 16 residues. The V end lost 0 bases, the J end lost 0 bases, and 11 bases lay between the germline ends. CDR3 nucleotide sequence: TGTGCCAGCAGCCAAGAAAGGGACACAATGAACACTGAAGCTTTCTTT. This encodes CASSQERDTMNTEAFF.

The chain is built from TRBV7-9 and TRBJ1-1; TRBD1 agrees at 9 bases. The CDR3 contains 15 residues. Losses at the gene ends were 5 bases for V and 8 bases for J; bases not matched to a gene: 12. Germline CDR1 reads SEHNR; CDR2 reads FQNEAQ (reference sequence). The CDR3 here is CASSPPGTGSGEAFF. In nucleotides, the CDR3 is TGTGCCAGCAGCCCCCCCGGGACAGGGTCGGGGGAAGCTTTCTTT. The variable domain in full, completed from reference TRBV7-9 and TRBJ1-1, reads DTGVSQNPRHKITKRGQNVTFRCDPISEHNRLYWYRQTLGQGPEFLTYFQNEAQLEKSRLLSDRFSAERPKGSFSTLEIQRTEQGDSAMYLCASSPPGTGSGEAFFGQGTRLTVV.

The chain carries TRBV29-1 and TRBJ1-2, with a weak D call TRBD1 (6 bases). Trimming removed 3 bases from V and 4 bases from J, with 12 bases in between. Germline assignment: CDR1 SQVTM and CDR2 ANQGSEA. This CDR3 has 13 residues. This CDR3 is CSVEGASVYGYTF. DNA of the CDR3: TGCAGCGTTGAGGGGGCCAGCGTCTATGGCTACACCTTC.

V usage is TRBV20-1 and J usage is TRBJ1-2; the D is unclear. V was cut by 3 bases and J by 3 bases, with 14 bases left in between. The CDR3 runs 14 residues. Germline values: CDR1 DFQATT, CDR2 SNEGSKA (reference sequence). CDR3 sequence: CSASSLGIDYGYTF. CDR3 sequence (DNA): TGCAGTGCTAGTTCGCTGGGGATTGACTATGGCTACACCTTC.

As DNA, the CDR3 is TGTGCCAGTCGGGACAGATATAACTCTGGAAACACCATATATTTT. This codes for CASRDRYNSGNTIYF. The chain has TRBV7-8 and TRBJ1-3; 7 nucleotides agree with TRBD1. The V gene's germline CDR1 is SGHVS and CDR2 FQNEAQ. CDR3 length: 15 amino acids. V dropped 9 bases and J dropped 0; count of bases not matched to a gene: 8.

The chain combines TRBV27 with TRBJ2-2; D ambiguous. Germline values: CDR1 MNHEY, CDR2 SMNVEV (reference sequence). This CDR3 has 13 residues. V was cut by 6 bases and J by 4 bases, with 9 bases left in between. This CDR3 is CASSGRSTGELFF. The CDR3 DNA follows: TGTGCCAGCAGCGGACGCAGCACCGGGGAGCTGTTTTTT.

This chain connects TRBV5-8 to TRBJ2-7, with 9 bases lining up with TRBD1. The V and J ends lost 6 bases and 7 bases, in that order; junction bases with no gene match: 14. Per the germline V gene, CDR1 is SGHTS and CDR2 is YDEGEE. This CDR3 has 15 amino acids. The CDR3 DNA reads TGTGCCAGCAAACTCCCGGGACAGGGTTCGGGAGAGCAGTACTTC. Translating it yields CASKLPGQGSGEQYF.

The chain couples TRBV11-3 to TRBJ2-1; 11 nucleotides match TRBD2. The V and J ends lost 5 bases and 3 bases, in that order; junction bases with no gene match: 9. The CDR3 consists of 17 residues. CDR1 and CDR2 (germline): SGHNT, YENEEA. The CDR3 DNA sequence: TGTGCCAGCAGCCCAGCGACTAGCGGGGCGGTCTACAATGAGCAGTTCTTC. Protein: CASSPATSGAVYNEQFF.

The chain recombines TRBV25-1 with TRBJ1-6; 9 bases are a match to TRBD1. The V and J ends lost 5 bases and 10 bases, in that order; junction bases with no gene match: 6. The CDR3 covers 14 residues. CDR1 and CDR2 (germline): MGHDK, SYGVNS. CDR3 in DNA: TGTGCCAGCAGTTGGGACAGGGAGTCCTCACCCCTCCACTTT. Residues: CASSWDRESSPLHF.

This clone was counted a single time. This sequence joins TRBV7-2 and TRBJ2-1, with TRBD2 matching over 10 bases. This CDR3 has 15 amino acids. CDR1 and CDR2 from the germline V gene are SGHTA and FQGNSA. With V trimmed by 1 base and J by 8 bases, 5 bases remained unmatched. The CDR3 bases are TGTGCCAGCAGCTTAGAAGCGGGGGGGCCCCATGAGCAGTTCTTC. It yields the protein CASSLEAGGPHEQFF.

This chain links TRBV13 with TRBJ2-7; 9 nucleotides match TRBD1. This CDR3 comprises 15 residues. The germline CDR1 and CDR2 sequences are PRHDT and FYEKMQ (reference sequence). Losses at the gene ends were 5 bases for V and 2 bases for J; bases not matched to a gene: 7. CDR3 bases: TGTGCCAGCAGCACCCGGGACAGGGAAACCTACGAGCAGTACTTC. Translated: CASSTRDRETYEQYF.

This clone was detected only a few times. The rearrangement joins TRBV12-3 or TRBV12-4 to TRBJ1-3; D is undetermined. This CDR3 contains 10 residues. The V gene lost 8 bases and the J gene lost 9 bases, with 8 bases spanning the gap. The CDR3 DNA follows: TGTGCCAGCGGGGTCGGCACCATATATTTT. Protein product: CASGVGTIYF.

Concerning this clone itself: Other DNA sequences of this sample code for an identical CDR3. The chain carries TRBV9 and TRBJ1-1; D is perhaps TRBD1 (5 bases). V was cut by 4 bases and J by 5 bases, with 15 bases left in between. CDR3 length: 14 amino acids. Germline CDR1 and CDR2: SGDLS and YYNGEE. Here the CDR3 reads CASSPGRGVTEAFF. The DNA for the CDR3 is TGTGCCAGCAGCCCCGGTCGGGGGGTGACTGAAGCTTTCTTT.

The chain employs TRBV7-9 and TRBJ2-1; the match to TRBD2 covers 7 bases. The CDR3 sequence is 16 residues long. Germline V gene lookup returns CDR1 SEHNR and CDR2 FQNEAQ (reference sequence). V shed 5 bases and J 0 bases; nucleotides not matched to a gene: 7. In nucleotides, the CDR3 is TGTGCCAGCAGCGGACGAGCGGGGAGCTCCTACAATGAGCAGTTCTTC. Its protein is CASSGRAGSSYNEQFF.

The CDR3 nucleotides read TGTGCCAGCAGCGTAGCAGGGGTGCCTTCAACCTACAATGAGCAGTTCTTC. This sequence encodes CASSVAGVPSTYNEQFF. This chain uses TRBV9 with TRBJ2-1; TRBD1 is a possible D gene (6 bases). The V end lost 0 bases, the J end lost 2 bases, and 15 bases lay between the germline ends. This CDR3 comprises 17 residues. Germline V lookup: CDR1 SGDLS, CDR2 YYNGEE.

This chain joins TRBV25-1 and TRBJ1-1; D unresolved. V was shortened by 2 bases and J by 8 bases, with 6 bases between the two germline ends. Germline V gives CDR1 MGHDK, CDR2 SYGVNS. This CDR3 is 11 amino acids long. CDR3: CASSELGEAFF. The CDR3 bases are TGTGCCAGCAGTGAACTGGGGGAAGCTTTCTTT.

The chain recombines TRBV4-3 with TRBJ2-2, with 8 positions matching TRBD2. Germline loops: CDR1 LGHNA, CDR2 YSLEER. There are 17 residues in the CDR3. Trimming took 0 bases from V and 3 from J; bases not matched to a gene: 6. DNA for the CDR3: TGCGCCAGCAGCCAAGAAGCGGGGGTCGTCGACACCGGGGAGCTGTTTTTT. It is translated as CASSQEAGVVDTGELFF.

The J gene is TRBJ2-4, the V gene TRBV11-2; no definite D call. Trimming stripped 0 bases from V and 7 bases from J, with 22 bases between. This CDR3 contains 18 residues. Germline V gives CDR1 SGHAT, CDR2 FQNNGV. This CDR3 is CASSLDLAGSRQTNIQYF. CDR3 nucleotide sequence: TGTGCCAGCAGCTTAGATCTGGCAGGCAGCAGGCAAACGAACATTCAGTACTTC.

Comments on this clone: Other nucleotide sequences in the sample specify the same CDR3. V is TRBV27 and J is TRBJ1-2; 10 bases line up with TRBD1. V gave up 3 bases and J gave up 5 bases; unmatched junction bases: 3. The CDR3 sequence is 14 residues long. Germline V gene data show CDR1 as MNHEY and CDR2 as SMNVEV (reference sequence). The CDR3 coding sequence is TGTGCCAGCAGTTTCGGACAGGGGGTTTATGGCTACACCTTC. This sequence encodes CASSFGQGVYGYTF.